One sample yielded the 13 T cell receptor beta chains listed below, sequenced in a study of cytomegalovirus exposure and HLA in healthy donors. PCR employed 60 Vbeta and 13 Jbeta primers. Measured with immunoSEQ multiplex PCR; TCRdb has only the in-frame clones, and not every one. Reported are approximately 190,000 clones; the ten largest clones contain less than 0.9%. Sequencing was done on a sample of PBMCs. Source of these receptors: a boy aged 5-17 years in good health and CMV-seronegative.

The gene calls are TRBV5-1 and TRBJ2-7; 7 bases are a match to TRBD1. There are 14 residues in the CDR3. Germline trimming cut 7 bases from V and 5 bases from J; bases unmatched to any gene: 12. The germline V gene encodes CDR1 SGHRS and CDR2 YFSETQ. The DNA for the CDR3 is TGCGCCAGCGGCCAAGACAGGGTTGGCGACGAGCAGTACTTC. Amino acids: CASGQDRVGDEQYF.

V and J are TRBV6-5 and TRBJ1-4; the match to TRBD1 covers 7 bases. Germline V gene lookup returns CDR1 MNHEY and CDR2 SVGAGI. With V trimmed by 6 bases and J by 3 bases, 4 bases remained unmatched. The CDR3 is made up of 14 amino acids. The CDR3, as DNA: TGTGCCAGCAGCCCCGGACAGGCTAATGAAAAACTGTTTTTT. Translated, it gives CASSPGQANEKLFF.

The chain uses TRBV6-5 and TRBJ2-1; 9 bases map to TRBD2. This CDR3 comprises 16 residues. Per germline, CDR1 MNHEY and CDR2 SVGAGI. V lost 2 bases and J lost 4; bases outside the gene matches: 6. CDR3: CASSYALTSGYNEQFF. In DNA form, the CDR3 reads TGTGCCAGCAGTTACGCACTGACTAGCGGATACAATGAGCAGTTCTTC.

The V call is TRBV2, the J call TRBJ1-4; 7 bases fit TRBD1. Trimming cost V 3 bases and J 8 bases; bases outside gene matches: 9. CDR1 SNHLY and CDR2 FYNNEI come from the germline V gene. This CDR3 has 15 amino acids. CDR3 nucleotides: TGTGCCAGCAGTGACATTGGACAGGTGGTGGAAAAACTGTTTTTT. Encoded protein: CASSDIGQVVEKLFF.

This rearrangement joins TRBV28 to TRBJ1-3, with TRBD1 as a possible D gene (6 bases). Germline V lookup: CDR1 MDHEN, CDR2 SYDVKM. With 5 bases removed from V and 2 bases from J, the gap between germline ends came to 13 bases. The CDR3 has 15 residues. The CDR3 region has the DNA TGTGCCAGCAGTACCCCTTGGACAGCTGGAAACACCATATATTTT. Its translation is CASSTPWTAGNTIYF.

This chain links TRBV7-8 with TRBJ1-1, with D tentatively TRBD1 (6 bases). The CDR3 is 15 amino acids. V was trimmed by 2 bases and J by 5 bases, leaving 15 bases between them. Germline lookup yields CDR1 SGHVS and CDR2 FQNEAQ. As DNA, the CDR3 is TGTGCCAGCAGCTTAAGGGGTGGCAGGGGAACTGAAGCTTTCTTT. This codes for CASSLRGGRGTEAFF.

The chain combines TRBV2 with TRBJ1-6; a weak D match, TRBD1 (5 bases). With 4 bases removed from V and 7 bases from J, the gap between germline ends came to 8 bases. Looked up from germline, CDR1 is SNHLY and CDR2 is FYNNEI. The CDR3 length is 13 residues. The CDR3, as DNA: TGTGCCAGCAGTGGGGAGGGGAATTCACCCCTCCACTTT. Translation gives CASSGEGNSPLHF.

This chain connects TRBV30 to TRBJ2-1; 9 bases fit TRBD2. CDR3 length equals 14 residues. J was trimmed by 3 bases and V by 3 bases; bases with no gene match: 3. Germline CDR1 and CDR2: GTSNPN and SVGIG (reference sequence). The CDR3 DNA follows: TGTGCCTGGAGGCTAGCGGGGCTCTACAATGAGCAGTTCTTC. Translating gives CAWRLAGLYNEQFF.

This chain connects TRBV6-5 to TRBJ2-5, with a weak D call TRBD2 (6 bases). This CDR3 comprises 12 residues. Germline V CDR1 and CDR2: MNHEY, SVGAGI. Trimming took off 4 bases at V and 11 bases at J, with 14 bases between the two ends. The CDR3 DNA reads TGTGCCAGCAGTTCCTCGACCAGCGGGCAGTACTTC. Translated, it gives CASSSSTSGQYF.

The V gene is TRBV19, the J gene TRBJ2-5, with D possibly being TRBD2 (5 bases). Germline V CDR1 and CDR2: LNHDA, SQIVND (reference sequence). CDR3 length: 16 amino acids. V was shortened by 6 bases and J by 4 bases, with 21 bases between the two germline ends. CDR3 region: CASSYDRGFDGETQYF. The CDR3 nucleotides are TGTGCCAGTAGCTATGATCGGGGTTTTGACGGAGAGACCCAGTACTTC.

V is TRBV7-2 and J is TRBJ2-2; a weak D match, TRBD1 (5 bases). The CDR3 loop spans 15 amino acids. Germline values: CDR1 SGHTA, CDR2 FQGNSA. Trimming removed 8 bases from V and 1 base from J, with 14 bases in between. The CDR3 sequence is CASWGGQRNTGELFF. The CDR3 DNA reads TGTGCCAGCTGGGGCGGTCAACGGAACACCGGGGAGCTGTTTTTT. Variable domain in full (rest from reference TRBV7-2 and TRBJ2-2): GAGVSQSPSNKVTEKGKDVELRCDPISGHTALYWYRQSLGQGLEFLIYFQGNSAPDKSGLPSDRFSAERTGGSVSTLTIQRTQQEDSAVYLCASWGGQRNTGELFFGEGSRLTVL.

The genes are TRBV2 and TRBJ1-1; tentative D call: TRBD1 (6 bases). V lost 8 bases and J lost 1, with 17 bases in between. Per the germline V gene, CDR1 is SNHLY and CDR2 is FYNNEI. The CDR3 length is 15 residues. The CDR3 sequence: CASLPGGAWNTEAFF. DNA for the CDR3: TGTGCCAGCCTCCCGGGGGGGGCTTGGAACACTGAAGCTTTCTTT.

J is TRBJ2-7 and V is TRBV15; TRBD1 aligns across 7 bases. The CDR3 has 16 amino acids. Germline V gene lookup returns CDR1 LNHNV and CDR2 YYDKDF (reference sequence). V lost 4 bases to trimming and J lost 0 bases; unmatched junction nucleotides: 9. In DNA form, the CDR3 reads TGTGCCACCAGCAAGGATCCGACAGGGAGCTCCTACGAGCAGTACTTC. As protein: CATSKDPTGSSYEQYF.